Below, one T cell receptor beta chain is given with its context. This CDR3 is 13 amino acids long. V shed 5 bases and J 7 bases; nucleotides not matched to a gene: 7. Germline V gene sequence: CDR1 SQVTM, CDR2 ANQGSEA. These data belong to a study of blood T cell repertoires in COVID-19. Looking at the study overall: The analysed material was cDNA or gDNA that came from T cells, B-cell-depleted T cells, or PBMCs.

Original processing methods: Amplification of reference gene primers was used by the study to estimate nucleated cell counts. Assay used: immunoSEQ multiplex PCR; TCRdb lists only in-frame clones, some missing. V and J calls and clone size are given by that table; D and trimming were obtained from the DNA. The repertoire holds around 40,000 clones, with approximately 90% as singletons. The chain combines TRBV29-1 with TRBJ2-7; 11 nucleotides agree with TRBD1. This TCR derives from a human donor in a cohort sampled during active COVID-19. The sequenced material came from peripheral blood. DNA of the CDR3: TGCAGCGTTCTTGGACAGGGGGCGCTGGAGCAGTACTTC. Translated, it gives CSVLGQGALEQYF.